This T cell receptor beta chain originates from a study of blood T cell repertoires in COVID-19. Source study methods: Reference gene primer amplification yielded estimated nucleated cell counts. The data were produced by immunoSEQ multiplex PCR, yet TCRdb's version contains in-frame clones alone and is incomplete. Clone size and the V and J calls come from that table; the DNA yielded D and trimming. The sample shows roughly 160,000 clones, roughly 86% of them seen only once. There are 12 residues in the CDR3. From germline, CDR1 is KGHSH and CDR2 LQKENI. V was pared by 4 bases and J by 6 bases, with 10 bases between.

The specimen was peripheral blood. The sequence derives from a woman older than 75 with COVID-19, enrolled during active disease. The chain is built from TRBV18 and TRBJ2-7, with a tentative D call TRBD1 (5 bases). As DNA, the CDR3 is TGTGCCAGCTCACGTTCAGGGCTCGAGCAGTACTTC. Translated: CASSRSGLEQYF.